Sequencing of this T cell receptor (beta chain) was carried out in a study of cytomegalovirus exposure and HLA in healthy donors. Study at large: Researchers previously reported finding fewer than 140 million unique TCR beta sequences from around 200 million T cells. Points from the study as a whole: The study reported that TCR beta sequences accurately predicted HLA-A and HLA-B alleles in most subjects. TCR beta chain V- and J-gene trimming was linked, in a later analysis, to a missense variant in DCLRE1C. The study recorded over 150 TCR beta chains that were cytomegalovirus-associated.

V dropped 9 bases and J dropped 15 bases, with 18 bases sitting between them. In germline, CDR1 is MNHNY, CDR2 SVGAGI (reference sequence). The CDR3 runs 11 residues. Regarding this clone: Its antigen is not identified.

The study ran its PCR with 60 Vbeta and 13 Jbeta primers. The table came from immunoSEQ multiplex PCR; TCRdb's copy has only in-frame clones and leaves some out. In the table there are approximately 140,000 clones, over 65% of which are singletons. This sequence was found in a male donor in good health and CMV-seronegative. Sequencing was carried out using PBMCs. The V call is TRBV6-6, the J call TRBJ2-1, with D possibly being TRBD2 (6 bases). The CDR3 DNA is TGTGCCAGTCGTTACGGTGGAGGGTCGTTCTTC. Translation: CASRYGGGSFF.